This TCR beta chain came from a study of ipilimumab plus nivolumab after autologous stem cell transplantation. Study-level information: Both relapsed and primary refractory DLBCL were included.

The CDR3 runs to 14 residues. Germline lookup yields CDR1 SNHLY and CDR2 FYNNEI. Trimming removed 6 bases from V and 7 bases from J; junction bases left unmatched: 8. TCRdb keeps only in-frame clones here, not all; method: immunoSEQ multiplex PCR. The sample includes tens of thousands of clones, approximately 83% seen only once; the top ten take approximately 2.2%. Patients got 3 mg/kg IV nivolumab weeks 1, 4, 7, 10, then biweekly through week 26. This clone was counted between two and nine times. This TCR was recovered from a male donor with diffuse large B-cell lymphoma. The material sequenced was PBMCs, taken in a trial of ipilimumab plus nivolumab as post-transplant consolidation. The J gene is TRBJ1-5, the V gene TRBV2; 8 bases match TRBD1. CDR3 sequence reads: CASSPDRGWQPQHF. CDR3 coding DNA: TGTGCCAGCAGCCCTGACAGGGGCTGGCAGCCCCAGCATTTT.